These 22 T cell receptor beta chains were sequenced from one sample in a study of blood T cells in healthy people across ages. Combining a sample-barcoded 5' primer with a J-beta primer mix, a second PCR ran for about 6 to 11 cycles. One entry per CDR3 protein results from TCRdb running MiXCR on the 5' RACE reads. Of 1.5 million to 2 million distinct CDR3 sequences listed, approximately 39% are singletons. Sequenced material: blood. These receptors were taken from a human donor in good health.

This clonotype was observed a few times. CDR3 sequence: CASSYAETYQETQYF. CDR3 sequence (DNA): TGTGCCAGCAGTTACGCGGAGACGTACCAAGAGACCCAGTACTTC. The gene calls are TRBV6-5 and TRBJ2-5; D unclear. The length of the CDR3 is 15 residues. In germline, CDR1 is MNHEY, CDR2 SVGAGI. The V end was cut by 2 bases, the J end by 0 bases, with 10 bases between.

This clonotype turned up a few times. V usage is TRBV7-2 and J usage is TRBJ2-5, with 9 positions matching TRBD2. V was pared by 2 bases and J by 2 bases, with 9 bases of the junction left unmatched. Germline CDR1 SGHTA, CDR2 FQGNSA. The CDR3 is made up of 17 amino acids. CDR3 coding DNA: TGTGCCAGCAGCTTAAGTTGGGCGGGGGGGGTTCAAGAGACCCAGTACTTC. Translated, it gives CASSLSWAGGVQETQYF. Combining the CDR3 with reference TRBV7-2 and TRBJ2-5 gives the whole variable domain GAGVSQSPSNKVTEKGKDVELRCDPISGHTALYWYRQSLGQGLEFLIYFQGNSAPDKSGLPSDRFSAERTGGSVSTLTIQRTQQEDSAVYLCASSLSWAGGVQETQYFGPGTRLLVL.

V gene TRBV7-2 combines with J gene TRBJ2-3; D may be TRBD1 or TRBD2 (5 bases each). CDR3 length: 16 amino acids. Germline values: CDR1 SGHTA, CDR2 FQGNSA. Between the trimmed V and J ends, which lost 5 bases and 2 bases, there was a span of 17 bases. In nucleotides, the CDR3 is TGTGCCAGCAGCCTAGGAGGCAGGGCTCACACAGATACGCAGTATTTT. Translating gives CASSLGGRAHTDTQYF.

This chain uses TRBV7-9 with TRBJ2-7; D may be TRBD2 (6 bases). TRBJ2-5 matches the DNA end more closely, so the J call is doubtful. This CDR3 is 17 amino acids long. CDR1 and CDR2 from the germline V gene are SEHNR and FQNEAQ (reference sequence). This CDR3 is CASSLIPRGTSTETQYF. CDR3 coding DNA: TGTGCCAGCAGCTTAATTCCACGCGGGACGAGCACAGAGACCCAGTACTTC.

This clonotype was detected only a few times. The chain recombines TRBV5-1 with TRBJ2-1; D ambiguous. The CDR3 length is 13 residues. Germline assignment: CDR1 SGHRS and CDR2 YFSETQ. V dropped 4 bases and J dropped 6 bases, with 11 bases sitting between them. The DNA for the CDR3 is TGCGCCAGCAGCCAAGATGCTGGCAATGAGCAGTTCTTC. Protein product: CASSQDAGNEQFF.

The V gene is TRBV5-1, the J gene TRBJ2-3; the D call may be TRBD1 or TRBD2 (5 bases each). The CDR3 is 15 amino acids. Per germline, CDR1 SGHRS and CDR2 YFSETQ. V lost 0 bases and J lost 4, with 12 bases in between. The CDR3 DNA reads TGCGCCAGCAGCTTGGTGGGGCCCGGGGCAGATACGCAGTATTTT. Translated: CASSLVGPGADTQYF.

The rearrangement links TRBV12-3 or TRBV12-4 to TRBJ1-1; 9 bases align to TRBD1. The trim removed 3 bases at V and 1 base at J, leaving 9 bases unmatched. This CDR3 has 17 residues. The CDR3 is CASSFDRGVFENTEAFF. The CDR3 nucleotides are TGTGCCAGCAGTTTTGACAGGGGGGTGTTCGAGAACACTGAAGCTTTCTTT.

The chain employs TRBV9 and TRBJ1-2; 7 nucleotides align to TRBD1. CDR1 and CDR2 from the germline V gene are SGDLS and YYNGEE. The CDR3 length is 16 residues. With V trimmed by 5 bases and J by 4 bases, 14 bases remained unmatched. This chain's CDR3 is CASRGPSYRGIYGYTF. The CDR3 DNA sequence: TGTGCCAGCAGAGGACCATCTTACAGGGGCATCTATGGCTACACCTTC.

The chain has TRBV6-1 and TRBJ2-3; D is ambiguous. Trimming shortened V by 7 bases and J by 0 bases, and 11 bases separated the two germline ends. The CDR3 is made up of 14 amino acids. Germline assignment: CDR1 MNHNS and CDR2 SASEGT. Here the CDR3 reads CASTLMESTDTQYF. The CDR3 nucleotides are TGTGCCAGCACCCTCATGGAAAGCACAGATACGCAGTATTTT.

The chain's CDR3 is CSARRDVDYEQYF. The CDR3, as DNA: TGCAGTGCTAGGCGGGACGTGGACTACGAGCAGTACTTC. V usage is TRBV20-1 and J usage is TRBJ2-4; possible D gene TRBD2, 6 bases. The J call may be mistaken, given a closer DNA end match to TRBJ2-7. Germline CDR1 and CDR2: DFQATT and SNEGSKA (reference sequence). The CDR3 is 13 amino acids.

The V and J genes are TRBV7-6 and TRBJ2-7; TRBD1 agrees at 8 bases. In germline, CDR1 is SGHVS, CDR2 FNYEAQ. The trim removed 6 bases at V and 0 bases at J, leaving 10 bases unmatched. The CDR3 loop spans 16 amino acids. CDR3 bases: TGTGCCAGCAGACCTACAGGGGGTGCCAGCTCCTACGAGCAGTACTTC. Protein sequence: CASRPTGGASSYEQYF.

A word on this clonotype: Relative to the germline gene, one junction end is altered; a read error may explain this. CDR3 residues: CASSSTGGVTEAFF. CDR3 DNA: TGTGCTAGCAGCTCGACAGGGGGCGTCACTGAAGCTTTCTTT. V is TRBV5-6 and J is TRBJ1-1; TRBD1 agrees at 10 bases. Germline lookup yields CDR1 SGHDT and CDR2 YYEEEE. CDR3 length equals 14 residues. Using reference TRBV5-6 and TRBJ1-1 for the parts outside the CDR3, the full variable domain is DAGVTQSPTHLIKTRGQQVTLRCSPKSGHDTVSWYQQALGQGPQFIFQYYEEEERQRGNFPDRFSGHQFPNYSSELNVNALLLGDSALYLCASSSTGGVTEAFFGQGTRLTVV.

The V and J genes are TRBV20-1 and TRBJ1-2; D is unclear. This CDR3 comprises 13 residues. V shed 8 bases and J shed 0 bases, with 13 bases lying between them. Germline CDR1 is DFQATT and CDR2 is SNEGSKA (reference sequence). CDR3 nucleotide sequence: TGCAGTTCACCCGCGACCTCTAACTATGGCTACACCTTC. The encoded protein is CSSPATSNYGYTF.

As concerns this clonotype: One end of the junction does not line up with germline, which may come from a read error. This sequence joins TRBV11-2 and TRBJ2-3, with 8 bases lining up with TRBD2. The CDR3 has 15 amino acids. CDR1 and CDR2 from the germline V gene are SGHAT and FQNNGV. CDR3 sequence reads: CVSSLVSGGTDTQYF. The CDR3 coding sequence is TGTGTCAGCAGCTTAGTAAGCGGGGGTACAGATACGCAGTATTTT. Full variable domain (missing parts from reference TRBV11-2 and TRBJ2-3): EAGVAQSPRYKIIEKRQSVAFWCNPISGHATLYWYQQILGQGPKLLIQFQNNGVVDDSQLPKDRFSAERLKGVDSTLKIQPAKLEDSAVYLCVSSLVSGGTDTQYFGPGTRLTVL.

This rearrangement joins TRBV7-2 to TRBJ1-2; perhaps TRBD1 as D (5 bases). Germline loops: CDR1 SGHTA, CDR2 FQGNSA. V lost 1 base and J lost 8, with 14 bases in between. CDR3 length equals 14 residues. CDR3 amino acids: CASSLGGTKKGYTF. The CDR3 DNA is TGTGCCAGCAGCTTAGGAGGGACCAAAAAGGGCTACACCTTC.

This clonotype has more than one count but fewer than ten. This rearrangement joins TRBV4-3 to TRBJ2-7; no definite D call. The CDR3 contains 15 residues. CDR1 is LGHNA, CDR2 YSLEER, per germline. Trimming took 0 bases from V and 0 from J, leaving 9 bases between them. CDR3: CASSQDRWVSYEQYF. CDR3 coding DNA: TGCGCCAGCAGCCAAGATAGGTGGGTCTCCTACGAGCAGTACTTC.

The chain couples TRBV6-4 to TRBJ2-7; no clear D. Germline CDR1 and CDR2: MRHNA and SNTAGT. Trimming left V 4 bases short and J 2 bases short, with 12 bases between. The CDR3 sequence is 14 residues long. The CDR3 DNA is TGTGCCAGCAGTGCGGACCTTAATCCCTACGAGCAGTACTTC. This encodes CASSADLNPYEQYF.

The chain carries TRBV7-2 and TRBJ2-2; 10 nucleotides line up with TRBD2. Germline V gene sequence: CDR1 SGHTA, CDR2 FQGNSA. The CDR3 extends over 17 amino acids. The V segment lost 5 bases and the J segment 4 bases; nucleotides outside the gene matches: 10. The chain's CDR3 is CASSPPGLASGTGELFF. CDR3 DNA: TGTGCCAGCAGCCCTCCGGGACTAGCGTCTGGCACCGGGGAGCTGTTTTTT.

The table lists this clonotype with a few counts. This chain uses TRBV5-1 with TRBJ2-4, with 8 bases matching TRBD2. The DNA end favors TRBJ2-7, so the J call may be wrong. The germline CDR1 and CDR2 sequences are SGHRS and YFSETQ. This CDR3 comprises 15 residues. This CDR3 reads CASSPPGRGGNEQYF. Written as DNA, the CDR3 is TGCGCCAGCAGCCCCCCGGGACGGGGGGGGAACGAGCAGTACTTC.

A remark on this clonotype: Given a much more abundant clone one base away, this may be a read error. The gene calls are TRBV6-6 and TRBJ1-2; TRBD1 matches 8 bases. The CDR3 contains 13 residues. Germline CDR1 MNHNY, CDR2 SVGAGI (reference sequence). J gave up 1 base and V 6 bases, and 1 base lay outside the gene matches. CDR3 in DNA: TGTGCCAGCAGGACAGGGGATAACTATGGCTACACCTTC. It yields the protein CASRTGDNYGYTF.

The genes are TRBV20-1 and TRBJ1-4; D is unresolved. Germline CDR1 is DFQATT and CDR2 is SNEGSKA (reference sequence). Deletions cut 3 bases from V and 4 bases from J, with 6 bases between. This CDR3 is built from 12 residues. Here the CDR3 DNA reads TGCAGTGCTAGGGACGGTAATGAAAAACTGTTTTTT. This codes for CSARDGNEKLFF.

The chain couples TRBV9 to TRBJ1-1; D remains ambiguous. The germline V gene has CDR1 SGDLS and CDR2 YYNGEE. CDR3 length: 14 residues. V shed 0 bases and J shed 4 bases, with 10 bases lying between them. The CDR3 is CASSVEKESTEAFF. CDR3 sequence (DNA): TGTGCCAGCAGCGTAGAAAAGGAATCCACTGAAGCTTTCTTT.